Below are 10 T cell receptor beta chains sequenced from a single sample in a study of blood T cell repertoires in COVID-19. The method was immunoSEQ multiplex PCR; TCRdb's version includes in-frame clones alone and lacks a portion of them. Found here are some 150,000 clones, roughly 91% of them singletons; the top ten hold about 2.9%. The source material was peripheral blood. These receptors were collected from a man in his 60s with active or convalescent COVID-19.

There are a few counts of this clone. A read error may produce the germline difference seen at one junction end. The chain combines TRBV18 with TRBJ2-3; 8 bases are shared with TRBD2. The CDR3 is 16 amino acids. Germline V lookup: CDR1 KGHSH, CDR2 LQKENI. The CDR3: CASSPLLAGPNDTQYF. The CDR3, as DNA: TGTGCCAGCTCGCCACTTCTAGCGGGTCCCAACGATACGCAGTATTTT. The whole variable domain, filled in from reference TRBV18 and TRBJ2-3, reads NAGVMQNPRHLVRRRGQEARLRCSPMKGHSHVYWYRQLPEEGLKFMVYLQKENIIDESGMPKERFSAEFPKEGPSILRIQQVVRGDSAAYFCASSPLLAGPNDTQYFGPGTRLTVL.

The rearrangement links TRBV6-6 to TRBJ1-4, with a weak D call TRBD1 (5 bases). Trimming took 6 bases from V and 0 from J, leaving 14 bases between them. Germline V gives CDR1 MNHNY, CDR2 SVGAGI (reference sequence). CDR3 size: 16 residues. CDR3 region: CASRTGREATNEKLFF. The CDR3 region has the DNA TGTGCCAGCAGGACGGGCAGGGAAGCAACTAATGAAAAACTGTTTTTT.

The rearrangement joins TRBV10-1 to TRBJ1-6; D is unclear. This CDR3 has 16 residues. Trimming removed 4 bases at V and 4 bases at J, with 14 bases between. CDR1 is WNHNN, CDR2 SYGVQD, per germline (reference sequence). In DNA form, the CDR3 reads TGCGCCAGCAGTGGGTTCAGAAGATGGTATAATTCACCCCTCCACTTT. Amino acid sequence: CASSGFRRWYNSPLHF.

The rearrangement joins TRBV7-3 to TRBJ2-7, with TRBD1 matching over 8 bases. The CDR3 has 14 amino acids. Germline V CDR1 and CDR2: SGHTA, FQGTGA. Losses at the gene ends were 3 bases for V and 7 bases for J; bases not matched to a gene: 8. The CDR3 region has the DNA TGTGCCAGCAGCTTCTCGGACAGGGCGGGTGAGCAGTACTTC. Protein sequence: CASSFSDRAGEQYF.

The chain recombines TRBV7-2 with TRBJ1-1; D is unresolved. Germline V lookup: CDR1 SGHTA, CDR2 FQGNSA. The ends were cut back, 5 bases at V and 1 base at J, with 11 bases in the middle. The CDR3 is 14 amino acids. CDR3 DNA sequence: TGTGCCAGCAGCCTCCTTTCGGGGAACACTGAAGCTTTCTTT. It yields the protein CASSLLSGNTEAFF.

The gene calls are TRBV5-1 and TRBJ1-3; a weak D match, TRBD1 (5 bases). Germline CDR1 SGHRS, CDR2 YFSETQ. The CDR3 consists of 16 residues. Trimming shortened V by 0 bases and J by 3 bases, and 13 bases separated the two germline ends. CDR3 region: CASSLVGGFNGNTIYF. Here the CDR3 DNA reads TGCGCCAGCAGCTTGGTCGGGGGTTTTAATGGAAACACCATATATTTT.

The chain employs TRBV18 and TRBJ2-5; TRBD2 agrees at 14 bases. The junction had 5 bases not matched to a gene; V was cut back by 3 bases and J by 2 bases. The CDR3 sequence is 17 residues long. The germline V gene has CDR1 KGHSH and CDR2 LQKENI. The CDR3 sequence: CASSPGTSGSGQETQYF. CDR3 sequence (DNA): TGTGCCAGCTCACCTGGGACTAGCGGGAGTGGGCAAGAGACCCAGTACTTC.

The genes are TRBV5-3 and TRBJ2-1, with 7 bases identical to TRBD2. TRBV5-3 counts as an open reading frame of uncertain function. The V and J ends lost 1 base and 3 bases, in that order; junction bases with no gene match: 16. The CDR3 is 19 amino acids. CDR3 sequence: CARSLRKPPGGSVYNEQFF. The CDR3 DNA reads as TGTGCCAGAAGCTTGAGGAAACCGCCGGGCGGGAGTGTCTACAATGAGCAGTTCTTC.

The chain employs TRBV7-6 and TRBJ2-5; D is undetermined. There are 13 residues in the CDR3. Trimming took 4 bases from V and 2 from J, leaving 8 bases between them. Germline V CDR1 and CDR2: SGHVS, FNYEAQ. The CDR3: CASSSRVQETQYF. The CDR3 bases are TGTGCCAGCAGCTCCCGTGTACAAGAGACCCAGTACTTC. Full variable domain (outside the CDR3, taken from reference TRBV7-6 and TRBJ2-5): GAGVSQSPRYKVTKRGQDVALRCDPISGHVSLYWYRQALGQGPEFLTYFNYEAQQDKSGLPNDRFSAERPEGSISTLTIQRTEQRDSAMYRCASSSRVQETQYFGPGTRLLVL.

The J gene is TRBJ2-3, the V gene TRBV30; TRBD2 aligns across 10 bases. CDR3 size: 17 residues. Germline V CDR1 and CDR2: GTSNPN, SVGIG (reference sequence). Trimming removed 0 bases from V and 9 bases from J; junction bases left unmatched: 15. CDR3 sequence reads: CAWSVPHSGGLPGTQYF. The CDR3 DNA sequence: TGTGCCTGGAGTGTACCCCATAGCGGGGGGCTCCCCGGGACGCAGTATTTT.